The T cell receptor (beta chain) described here comes from a study of cytomegalovirus exposure and HLA in healthy donors. CDR1 and CDR2 (germline): SGHAT, FQNNGV. V lost 3 bases and J lost 0, with 14 bases in between. This CDR3 spans 16 amino acids. Vbeta (60) and Jbeta (13) primers were used in the PCR. Data came from immunoSEQ multiplex PCR; TCRdb stores just in-frame clones and leaves some out. The sample lists around 150,000 clones; roughly 70% were seen once. The origin of this receptor is a woman between 40 and 50 years old in good health and CMV-seronegative. The chain combines TRBV11-2 with TRBJ1-1; no firm D call. Material: PBMCs. In DNA, the CDR3 is TGTGCCAGCAGCTTTCGTTCGGGGTTCATGAACACTGAAGCTTTCTTT. Protein product: CASSFRSGFMNTEAFF.